A single sample is the source of the 18 T cell receptor beta chains below, sequenced in a study of blood T cell repertoires in COVID-19 (dated by TCRdb to about 2020). Library generation was performed with the immunoSEQ multiplex PCR assay. The source is immuneACCESS, and TCRdb retained only in-frame sequences with V and J called. Part of the clones is not carried over; for the studies checked, unresolved V genes explain less than half of this, and the remainder is unexplained. The sample yields under 200,000 clones; under 85% were counted once. The ten top clones hold approximately 1.3% of the sample. The sequenced sample was peripheral blood. These TCRs come from a man in his sixties who had recovered from COVID-19.

DNA for the CDR3: TGTGCCAGCAGCGTAGACTGGCGGGGGGCTAGCACAGATACGCAGTATTTT. Translated, it gives CASSVDWRGASTDTQYF. V and J are TRBV9 and TRBJ2-3; 8 nucleotides align to TRBD2. CDR3 length: 17 amino acids. Germline V gene data show CDR1 as SGDLS and CDR2 as YYNGEE. V was clipped by 0 bases and J by 0 bases; unmatched bases: 6.

This clone showed up just a few times. This sequence joins TRBV5-1 and TRBJ1-2; tentatively, D is TRBD1 (6 bases). The germline V gene has CDR1 SGHRS and CDR2 YFSETQ. V lost 0 bases and J lost 7, with 16 bases in between. The CDR3 covers 15 residues. CDR3 bases: TGCGCCAGCAGCTTGGGGGACAAAGTGTCTCCTGGCTACACCTTC. This sequence encodes CASSLGDKVSPGYTF.

This chain uses TRBV27 with TRBJ1-1; 9 bases are a match to TRBD1. Germline-derived CDR1 and CDR2 are MNHEY and SMNVEV (reference sequence). After removal of 6 bases from V and 1 base from J, the junction contained 18 bases not matched to a gene. This CDR3 is 19 amino acids long. The CDR3 loop reads CASRKTRDREELWNTEAFF. CDR3 nucleotide sequence: TGTGCCAGCAGGAAAACCCGGGACAGGGAGGAGTTGTGGAACACTGAAGCTTTCTTT.

The DNA for the CDR3 is TGTGCCAGCAGCTGGGGACTCCGAAACACAGATACGCAGTATTTT. Protein sequence: CASSWGLRNTDTQYF. The rearrangement joins TRBV7-9 to TRBJ2-3; TRBD2 is a possible D gene (6 bases). The CDR3 totals 15 residues. V lost 4 bases, J lost 2 bases, and 13 bases lay in between. Germline V gene lookup returns CDR1 SEHNR and CDR2 FQNEAQ (reference sequence).

The rearrangement uses TRBV6-2 or TRBV6-3 and TRBJ2-2, with a tentative D call TRBD1 (6 bases). The CDR3 contains 15 residues. Germline V gene sequence: CDR1 MNHEY, CDR2 SVGEGT. Trimming took off 2 bases at V and 1 base at J, with 8 bases between the two ends. CDR3 in amino acids: CASSYEGGNTGELFF. CDR3 sequence (DNA): TGTGCCAGCAGTTACGAAGGGGGGAACACCGGGGAGCTGTTTTTT.

This chain links TRBV24-1 with TRBJ2-5; 8 bases agree with TRBD1. The CDR3 has 19 residues. Germline V CDR1 and CDR2: KGHDR, SFDVKD. With 1 base clipped from V and 4 bases from J, the junction kept 16 bases outside the gene matches. CDR3 loop: CATSDFPLFGDRFGETQYF. In nucleotides, the CDR3 is TGTGCCACCAGTGATTTCCCCTTATTCGGGGACAGGTTTGGAGAGACCCAGTACTTC.

This chain links TRBV7-6 with TRBJ1-4; TRBD1 matches at 9 bases. Per germline, CDR1 SGHVS and CDR2 FNYEAQ. The CDR3 has 14 amino acids. With V trimmed by 1 base and J by 10 bases, 4 bases remained unmatched. This CDR3 reads CASSLGGQGRKLFF. The CDR3 DNA reads as TGTGCCAGCAGCTTAGGGGGACAGGGACGAAAACTGTTTTTT.

This clone has just a few counts. V and J are TRBV6-6 and TRBJ1-5; possible D gene TRBD1, 5 bases. The CDR3 is 14 residues long. From germline, CDR1 is MNHNY and CDR2 SVGAGI (reference sequence). The V end was cut by 6 bases, the J end by 1 base, with 10 bases between. Written as DNA, the CDR3 is TGTGCCAGCAGCTCGGCAGGGAGCAATCAGCCCCAGCATTTT. The encoded protein is CASSSAGSNQPQHF.

The gene calls are TRBV7-6 and TRBJ2-3; 7 bases line up with TRBD1. The CDR3 has 15 amino acids. Trimming at V came to 1 base and at J to 1 base, leaving 2 bases not matched to a gene. Germline CDR1 and CDR2: SGHVS and FNYEAQ. Written as DNA, the CDR3 is TGTGCCAGCAGCTTAGAAGGGGGCCGCACAGATACGCAGTATTTT. Encoded protein: CASSLEGGRTDTQYF.

This chain uses TRBV6-5 with TRBJ2-1; D perhaps matches TRBD2 (6 bases). Germline loops: CDR1 MNHEY, CDR2 SVGAGI. The CDR3 consists of 16 residues. V shed 1 base and J shed 0 bases, with 10 bases lying between them. The CDR3 reads CASSYYSGSSYNEQFF. CDR3 sequence (DNA): TGTGCCAGCAGTTACTATTCCGGGAGCTCCTACAATGAGCAGTTCTTC.

V is TRBV5-8 and J is TRBJ2-7, with TRBD2 matching 11 bases. This CDR3 has 14 residues. Germline V gives CDR1 SGHTS, CDR2 YDEGEE. Losses at the gene ends were 7 bases for V and 6 bases for J; bases not matched to a gene: 9. The CDR3 DNA is TGTGCCAGCTGTCTACTAGCGGGGGTTGGCGAGCAGTACTTC. Protein sequence: CASCLLAGVGEQYF.

The chain joins TRBV18 to TRBJ2-7, with TRBD1 matching 7 bases. There are 16 residues in the CDR3. Trimming removed 6 bases from V and 1 base from J; junction bases left unmatched: 12. CDR1 KGHSH and CDR2 LQKENI come from the germline V gene. CDR3 in DNA: TGTGCCAGCTCCCCTGAAGGCCCAGGGGGATCCTACGAGCAGTACTTC. Amino acids: CASSPEGPGGSYEQYF.

In the case of this clone: The sample carries other DNA sequences with the same CDR3. The rearrangement uses TRBV5-1 and TRBJ1-3; TRBD1 aligns across 7 bases. The CDR3 extends over 15 amino acids. V shed 0 bases and J 3 bases; nucleotides not matched to a gene: 3. The germline CDR1 and CDR2 sequences are SGHRS and YFSETQ. The CDR3 protein is CASSLAPGGGNTIYF. The CDR3 region has the DNA TGCGCCAGCAGCTTGGCCCCAGGGGGTGGAAACACCATATATTTT. The full variable domain, rest sourced from reference TRBV5-1 and TRBJ1-3, is KAGVTQTPRYLIKTRGQQVTLSCSPISGHRSVSWYQQTPGQGLQFLFEYFSETQRNKGNFPGRFSGRQFSNSRSEMNVSTLELGDSALYLCASSLAPGGGNTIYFGEGSWLTVV.

The chain couples TRBV25-1 to TRBJ2-3; 12 nucleotides align to TRBD1. V gave up 6 bases and J gave up 3 bases; unmatched junction bases: 4. The CDR3 spans 15 residues. The V gene's germline CDR1 is MGHDK and CDR2 SYGVNS. CDR3 sequence (DNA): TGTGCCAGCAGCCCGGGACAGGGGGCTACAGATACGCAGTATTTT. Encoded protein: CASSPGQGATDTQYF.

This chain links TRBV9 with TRBJ1-1; 10 positions match TRBD1. Per germline, CDR1 SGDLS and CDR2 YYNGEE. The CDR3 spans 17 residues. After removal of 0 bases from V and 0 bases from J, the junction contained 5 bases not matched to a gene. CDR3 coding DNA: TGTGCCAGCAGCGTAGCTGGGACAGGGGATTTGAACACTGAAGCTTTCTTT. The encoded protein is CASSVAGTGDLNTEAFF.

The V gene is TRBV6-5, the J gene TRBJ2-2; a weak D match, TRBD1 (5 bases). The CDR3 is 16 amino acids. Trimming removed 4 bases from V and 6 bases from J, with 18 bases in between. CDR1 is MNHEY and CDR2 is SVGAGI in the germline V gene. The CDR3 sequence: CASSLDPNTGAGELFF. The CDR3 DNA reads TGTGCCAGCAGTTTGGACCCGAACACAGGCGCCGGGGAGCTGTTTTTT.

This chain joins TRBV14 and TRBJ1-3; D might be TRBD1 (6 bases). CDR3 length: 17 residues. Germline V gene lookup returns CDR1 SGHDN and CDR2 FVKESK. V was pared by 1 base and J by 0 bases, with 13 bases between. CDR3 sequence (DNA): TGTGCCAGCAGCCAAGTATACAGGGTCGGCTCTGGAAACACCATATATTTT. Translating gives CASSQVYRVGSGNTIYF.

V is TRBV18 and J is TRBJ2-1; 8 bases fit TRBD2. CDR3 length equals 16 residues. V lost 2 bases and J lost 5; bases outside the gene matches: 8. Per the germline V gene, CDR1 is KGHSH and CDR2 is LQKENI. The CDR3 loop reads CASSPVMRGVDNEQFF. The CDR3 DNA sequence: TGTGCCAGCTCACCAGTCATGCGGGGGGTCGACAATGAGCAGTTCTTC.